The 29 T cell receptor beta chains presented below share a single source sample, sequenced in a study of blood T cells in healthy people across ages. Next came a second PCR, run for about 7 to 12 cycles, which used a sample-barcoded 5' primer along with a J-beta primer mix. MiXCR, applied by TCRdb to the 5' RACE reads, yields one record per CDR3 protein. The sample lists approximately 690,000 distinct CDR3 sequences, approximately 59% occurring once. The specimen sequenced was blood. These receptor sequences come from a man in his 60s in good health.

The chain couples TRBV3-1 to TRBJ2-3, with TRBD2 matching over 7 bases. The CDR3 consists of 15 residues. Per the germline V gene, CDR1 is LGHDT and CDR2 is YNNKEL (reference sequence). V lost 5 bases, J lost 0 bases, and 5 bases stayed unmatched. The CDR3 protein is CASSGGGGSTDTQYF. DNA for the CDR3: TGTGCCAGCAGCGGTGGCGGGGGAAGCACAGATACGCAGTATTTT.

J is TRBJ2-1 and V is TRBV20-1; 7 bases map to TRBD1. J was trimmed by 0 bases and V by 5 bases; bases with no gene match: 13. The CDR3 contains 17 residues. CDR1 DFQATT and CDR2 SNEGSKA come from the germline V gene (reference sequence). The CDR3 reads CSAANRYRGSSYNEQFF. CDR3 nucleotide sequence: TGCAGTGCTGCAAACCGATACAGGGGTAGCTCCTACAATGAGCAGTTCTTC.

The V and J genes are TRBV11-2 and TRBJ2-7; 7 bases line up with TRBD1. Near its end, the DNA agrees better with TRBJ2-5, so the J call may be wrong. CDR3 length: 14 amino acids. From germline, CDR1 is SGHAT and CDR2 FQNNGV. CDR3 region: CASRDTTGAETQYF. Here the CDR3 DNA reads TGTGCCAGCAGGGATACCACAGGGGCAGAGACCCAGTACTTC.

This rearrangement joins TRBV6-5 to TRBJ1-2; D unclear. CDR1 and CDR2 (germline): MNHEY, SVGAGI. With 6 bases removed from V and 0 bases from J, the gap between germline ends came to 11 bases. The CDR3 is 14 residues long. CDR3 sequence: CASRKGTSNYGYTF. Here the CDR3 DNA reads TGTGCCAGCAGAAAGGGAACCTCTAACTATGGCTACACCTTC.

This CDR3 reads CASNMGQGNTGELFF. Written as DNA, the CDR3 is TGTGCCAGCAACATGGGACAGGGAAACACCGGGGAGCTGTTTTTT. This chain connects TRBV2 to TRBJ2-2; TRBD1 matches 9 bases. The CDR3 loop spans 15 amino acids. In germline, CDR1 is SNHLY, CDR2 FYNNEI. Germline trimming cut 7 bases from V and 2 bases from J; bases unmatched to any gene: 5. Based on the CDR3 plus reference TRBV2 and TRBJ2-2, the full variable domain is EPEVTQTPSHQVTQMGQEVILRCVPISNHLYFYWYRQILGQKVEFLVSFYNNEISEKSEIFDDQFSVERPDGSNFTLKIRSTKLEDSAMYFCASNMGQGNTGELFFGEGSRLTVL.

V is TRBV4-1 and J is TRBJ1-4; possibly TRBD1 for D (5 bases). V was clipped by 1 base and J by 6 bases, with 12 bases between them. Germline V CDR1 and CDR2: MGHRA, YSYEKL. This CDR3 region has 15 residues. CDR3 loop: CASSQGQGTDEKLFF. The CDR3 bases are TGCGCCAGCAGCCAAGGGCAAGGGACCGATGAAAAACTGTTTTTT.

J is TRBJ1-1 and V is TRBV7-9; a possible D gene is TRBD1 (5 bases). CDR1 SEHNR and CDR2 FQNEAQ come from the germline V gene (reference sequence). This CDR3 comprises 12 residues. The V and J ends lost 6 bases and 6 bases respectively, with 11 bases between them. For the CDR3, the DNA is TGTGCCAGCAGGGGGGTCGGCGCTGAAGCTTTCTTT. It codes for CASRGVGAEAFF.

This clonotype was seen many times. The gene calls are TRBV29-1 and TRBJ2-7; D is possibly TRBD2 (6 bases). Trimming removed 2 bases at V and 5 bases at J, with 10 bases between. The CDR3 totals 12 residues. The germline CDR1 and CDR2 sequences are SQVTM and ANQGSEA. The CDR3 nucleotides read TGCAGCGTTGAAATCGCTAGCGACGAGCAGTACTTC. It yields the protein CSVEIASDEQYF.

The V and J genes are TRBV18 and TRBJ2-1, with D maybe TRBD2 (5 bases). CDR3 size: 14 residues. V shed 3 bases and J shed 3 bases, with 9 bases lying between them. CDR1 and CDR2 from the germline V gene are KGHSH and LQKENI. The DNA of the CDR3 is TGTGCCAGCTCACCGAAAACTAGCTACAATGAGCAGTTCTTC. It yields the protein CASSPKTSYNEQFF.

This chain links TRBV29-1 with TRBJ1-5; D is unclear. Trimming stripped 6 bases from V and 3 bases from J, with 12 bases between. The CDR3 contains 13 residues. In germline, CDR1 is SQVTM, CDR2 ANQGSEA. This chain's CDR3 is CSVTGPNNQPQHF. CDR3 nucleotide sequence: TGCAGCGTAACTGGGCCGAACAATCAGCCCCAGCATTTT.

The V and J genes are TRBV6-2 or TRBV6-3 and TRBJ2-7; TRBD2 agrees at 15 bases. The J segment lost 11 bases and the V segment lost 2 bases, leaving 4 bases of the junction unmatched. The CDR3 loop spans 14 amino acids. Germline CDR1 is MNHEY and CDR2 is SVGEGT. The CDR3 loop reads CASSYGTSGGREYF. The CDR3 region has the DNA TGTGCCAGCAGTTACGGGACTAGCGGGGGGCGGGAGTACTTC.

Note on this clonotype: The missing conserved phenylalanine or tryptophan at the end of this CDR3 makes a read error likely. In nucleotides, the CDR3 is TGTGCCAGCAGGACCTTGGAGGAGACCCAGTACTAC. Its protein product is CASRTLEETQYY. The V gene is TRBV6-5, the J gene TRBJ2-5, with D uncertain. V was trimmed by 6 bases and J by 5 bases, leaving 10 bases between them. The CDR3 extends over 12 amino acids. Germline CDR1 and CDR2: MNHEY and SVGAGI.

About this clonotype itself: A clone one base away is much larger, so this may be a read error. This sequence joins TRBV2 and TRBJ2-5; D uncertain. With 1 base removed from V and 3 bases from J, the gap between germline ends came to 3 bases. Looked up from germline, CDR1 is SNHLY and CDR2 is FYNNEI. The CDR3 spans 12 residues. The CDR3 sequence is CASSEVEETQYF. The CDR3, as DNA: TGTGCCAGCAGTGAAGTCGAAGAGACCCAGTACTTC.

This chain connects TRBV5-1 to TRBJ1-2, with 8 bases aligning to TRBD1. Germline V gene data show CDR1 as SGHRS and CDR2 as YFSETQ. The V and J ends lost 4 bases and 1 base, in that order; junction bases with no gene match: 6. CDR3 length: 15 residues. This chain's CDR3 is CASSPATGDNYGYTF. The CDR3 DNA reads TGCGCCAGCAGCCCGGCGACAGGGGATAACTATGGCTACACCTTC.

The chain carries TRBV10-3 and TRBJ1-2; D gene uncertain. Germline V gene data show CDR1 as ENHRY and CDR2 as SYGVKD. The CDR3 spans 14 residues. The germline V and J ends were trimmed by 8 bases and 5 bases, with 18 bases remaining between them. As DNA, the CDR3 is TGTGCCATCTCCCCTGCGGGAAGGACGTATGGCTACACCTTC. The encoded protein is CAISPAGRTYGYTF.

This chain connects TRBV7-2 to TRBJ1-4, with a weak D call TRBD1 (5 bases). The CDR3 is 15 amino acids. Trimming took off 5 bases at V and 10 bases at J, with 20 bases between the two ends. Germline V gene sequence: CDR1 SGHTA, CDR2 FQGNSA. The CDR3 DNA follows: TGTGCCAGCAGCGCCCAGGCGGGGCCCGTTGGAAAACTGTTTTTT. Its translation is CASSAQAGPVGKLFF.

The V and J genes are TRBV10-1 and TRBJ2-7, with D uncertain. The CDR3 runs to 14 residues. Germline CDR1 WNHNN, CDR2 SYGVQD (reference sequence). V lost 3 bases, J lost 9 bases, and 18 bases lay in between. In DNA, the CDR3 is TGCGCCAGCAGTGATCCAGCGATCCTCCACCGGCAGTACTTC. Its protein is CASSDPAILHRQYF.

The DNA for the CDR3 is TGTGCCAGCTCACGGACCGGGAGCCAGTCTGGAAACACCATATATTTT. This sequence encodes CASSRTGSQSGNTIYF. This chain uses TRBV18 with TRBJ1-3; the D is unclear. V was cut by 4 bases and J by 1 base, with 14 bases left in between. CDR1 and CDR2 from the germline V gene are KGHSH and LQKENI. This CDR3 is 16 amino acids long.

This chain connects TRBV6-1 to TRBJ1-5, with D possibly TRBD1 on 5 matching bases. Germline lookup yields CDR1 MNHNS and CDR2 SASEGT. Deletions cut 6 bases from V and 4 bases from J, with 7 bases between. CDR3 length: 12 residues. Here the CDR3 reads CASRPGNQPQHF. For the CDR3, the DNA is TGTGCCAGCAGGCCAGGGAATCAGCCCCAGCATTTT.

This clonotype was counted between two and nine times. This chain connects TRBV3-1 to TRBJ1-4; TRBD1 might be the D (6 bases). The CDR3 consists of 14 residues. Germline assignment: CDR1 LGHDT and CDR2 YNNKEL (reference sequence). V dropped 3 bases and J dropped 6 bases, with 11 bases sitting between them. The CDR3, as DNA: TGTGCCAGCAGCCAGACCGGGACACATGAAAAACTGTTTTTT. It is translated as CASSQTGTHEKLFF.

The CDR3 is CASNRLGGYPSGANVLTF. CDR3 DNA sequence: TGTGCCAGCAATCGTCTCGGGGGCTACCCCTCTGGGGCCAACGTCCTGACTTTC. The V call is TRBV2, the J call TRBJ2-6; D assignment may be TRBD1 or TRBD2 (6 bases each). The CDR3 contains 18 residues. Germline CDR1 SNHLY, CDR2 FYNNEI. The germline V and J ends were trimmed by 7 bases and 0 bases, with 19 bases remaining between them.

The V and J genes are TRBV5-1 and TRBJ2-2; 8 positions match TRBD1. This CDR3 comprises 16 residues. Germline V gives CDR1 SGHRS, CDR2 YFSETQ. The ends lost 0 bases at V and 6 bases at J; junction bases unmatched: 7. The CDR3 sequence: CASSLAGTGGSGELFF. As DNA, the CDR3 is TGCGCCAGCAGCTTGGCCGGGACAGGAGGTTCCGGGGAGCTGTTTTTT.

V is TRBV5-1 and J is TRBJ2-3, with a weak D call TRBD1 (6 bases). This CDR3 has 14 residues. The germline V gene has CDR1 SGHRS and CDR2 YFSETQ. Trimming pared 6 bases from V and 2 bases from J, leaving 13 bases between. The chain's CDR3 is CASTAGDATDTQYF. In DNA, the CDR3 is TGCGCCAGCACTGCAGGGGATGCCACAGATACGCAGTATTTT.

The genes are TRBV18 and TRBJ1-5; 7 bases agree with TRBD1. CDR1 KGHSH and CDR2 LQKENI come from the germline V gene. V dropped 1 base and J dropped 6; count of bases not matched to a gene: 6. The CDR3 runs to 15 residues. The DNA for the CDR3 is TGTGCCAGCTCACCACGACAGGGAGTTGGTCAGCCCCAGCATTTT. Translation gives CASSPRQGVGQPQHF.

The chain joins TRBV13 to TRBJ2-1; D may be TRBD2 (6 bases). The J call may be mistaken, given a closer DNA end match to TRBJ2-7. This CDR3 region has 15 residues. Germline V gene data show CDR1 as PRHDT and CDR2 as FYEKMQ (reference sequence). The CDR3 sequence is CASSHGAGFYNEQYF. The CDR3 nucleotides read TGTGCCAGCAGTCACGGGGCGGGGTTCTACAATGAGCAGTACTTC.

The V call is TRBV5-1, the J call TRBJ1-1; D not certain. The length of the CDR3 is 14 residues. Germline CDR1 reads SGHRS; CDR2 reads YFSETQ. V was pared by 4 bases and J by 6 bases, with 16 bases between. CDR3 bases: TGCGCCAGCAGCGTGGCCAGCACGGGTGCTGAAGCTTTCTTT. It yields the protein CASSVASTGAEAFF.

J is TRBJ2-7 and V is TRBV10-2; possible D gene TRBD2, 6 bases. With 2 bases removed from V and 2 bases from J, the gap between germline ends came to 13 bases. The CDR3 is 15 amino acids. Germline CDR1 WSHSY, CDR2 SAAADI. CDR3 nucleotide sequence: TGCGCCAGCAGTGAGCACGGGACTTTGACCTACGAGCAGTACTTC. Residues: CASSEHGTLTYEQYF.

The chain has TRBV20-1 and TRBJ1-5; 7 nucleotides align to TRBD1. The CDR3 consists of 13 residues. The J segment lost 4 bases and the V segment lost 4 bases, leaving 4 bases of the junction unmatched. Germline values: CDR1 DFQATT, CDR2 SNEGSKA (reference sequence). This CDR3 is CSAMEGANQPQHF. CDR3 DNA sequence: TGCAGTGCTATGGAGGGGGCTAATCAGCCCCAGCATTTT.

This clonotype was seen once. The rearrangement joins TRBV25-1 to TRBJ2-7, with 10 nucleotides matching TRBD1. The DNA matches TRBJ2-5 better at its end, which makes the J call doubtful. Per the germline V gene, CDR1 is MGHDK and CDR2 is SYGVNS. The CDR3 contains 15 residues. CDR3 DNA sequence: TGTGCCAGCAGTGACCCGGGACAGGGGTTTCAGACCCAGTACTTC. It is translated as CASSDPGQGFQTQYF.